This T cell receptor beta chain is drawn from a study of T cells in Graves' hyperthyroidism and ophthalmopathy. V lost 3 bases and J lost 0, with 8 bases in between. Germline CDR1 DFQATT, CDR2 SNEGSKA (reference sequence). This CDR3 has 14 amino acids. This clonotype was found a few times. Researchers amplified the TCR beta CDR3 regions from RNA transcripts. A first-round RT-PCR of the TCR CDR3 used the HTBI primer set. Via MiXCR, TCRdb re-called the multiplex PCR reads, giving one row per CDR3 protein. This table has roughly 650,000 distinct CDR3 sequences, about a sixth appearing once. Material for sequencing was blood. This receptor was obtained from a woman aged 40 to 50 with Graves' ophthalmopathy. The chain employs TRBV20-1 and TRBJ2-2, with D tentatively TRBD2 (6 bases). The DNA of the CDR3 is TGCAGTGCTAGGGAGGGATCGAACACCGGGGAGCTGTTTTTT. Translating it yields CSAREGSNTGELFF.